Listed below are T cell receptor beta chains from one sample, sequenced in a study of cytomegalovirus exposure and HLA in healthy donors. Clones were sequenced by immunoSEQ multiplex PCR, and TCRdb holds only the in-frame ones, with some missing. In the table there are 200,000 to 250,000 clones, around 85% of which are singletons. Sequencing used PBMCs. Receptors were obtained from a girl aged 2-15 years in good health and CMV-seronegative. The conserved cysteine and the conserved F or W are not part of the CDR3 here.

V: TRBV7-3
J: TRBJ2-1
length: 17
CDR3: ASSFGSSGGPGSYNEQF

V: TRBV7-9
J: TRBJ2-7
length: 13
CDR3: ASSLVTVTSYEQY

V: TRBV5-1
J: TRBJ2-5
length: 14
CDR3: ASSLASGGFGGTQY

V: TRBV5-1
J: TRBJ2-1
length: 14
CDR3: ASSRGVPSMVNEQF

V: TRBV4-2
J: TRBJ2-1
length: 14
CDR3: ASSQAGQISYNEQF

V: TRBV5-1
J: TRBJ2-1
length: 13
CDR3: ASSLVAGTYNEQF

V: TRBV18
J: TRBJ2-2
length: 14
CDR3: ASSPATGDPTGELF

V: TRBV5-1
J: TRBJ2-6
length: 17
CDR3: ASSLFFGQGIPGANVLT

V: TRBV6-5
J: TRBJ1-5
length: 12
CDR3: ASRESGANQPQH

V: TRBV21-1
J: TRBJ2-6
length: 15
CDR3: ASSKQGQASGANVLT

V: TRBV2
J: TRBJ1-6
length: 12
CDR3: ASSEDIGVRPLH

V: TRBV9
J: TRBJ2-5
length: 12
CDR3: ASSVAQVDGTQY

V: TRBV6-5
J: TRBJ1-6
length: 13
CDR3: ASHLASNYNSPLH

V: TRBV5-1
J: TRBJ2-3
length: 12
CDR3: ASSLHRETDTQY

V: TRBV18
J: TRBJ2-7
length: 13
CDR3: ASSPRTSGTHEQY

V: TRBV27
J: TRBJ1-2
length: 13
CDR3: ASSFGGRAGYGYT

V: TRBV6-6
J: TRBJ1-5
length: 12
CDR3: ASNQGTGRQPQH

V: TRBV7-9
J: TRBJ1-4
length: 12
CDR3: ASRRGATNEKLF

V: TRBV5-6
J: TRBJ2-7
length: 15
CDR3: ASSLERHGRGSYEQY

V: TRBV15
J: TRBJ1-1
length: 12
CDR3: ATSSPGTYTEAF

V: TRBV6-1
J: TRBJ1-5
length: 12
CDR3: ASSEVHFDQPQH

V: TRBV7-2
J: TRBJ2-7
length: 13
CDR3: ASSSTGPSSYEQY

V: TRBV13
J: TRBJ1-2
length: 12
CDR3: ASSPLMSDYGYT

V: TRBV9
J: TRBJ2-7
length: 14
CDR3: ASSVEAVSGAYEQY

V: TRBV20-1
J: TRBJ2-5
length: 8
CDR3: SARRATQY

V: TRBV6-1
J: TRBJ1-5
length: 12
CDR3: ASSEVDSYQPQH

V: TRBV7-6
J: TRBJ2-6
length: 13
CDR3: ASSPDRAGANVLT

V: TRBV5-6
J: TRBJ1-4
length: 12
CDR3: ASSLSGTAEKLF

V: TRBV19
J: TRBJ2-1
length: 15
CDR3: ASSMASGRSSYNEQF

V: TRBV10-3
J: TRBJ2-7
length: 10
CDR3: AISWRGYEQY

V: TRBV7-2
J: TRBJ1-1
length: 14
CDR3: ASSLVGGRVNTEAF

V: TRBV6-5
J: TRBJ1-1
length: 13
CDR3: ASSYLGTGVAEAF

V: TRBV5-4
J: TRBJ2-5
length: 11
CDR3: ATLKDSEETQY

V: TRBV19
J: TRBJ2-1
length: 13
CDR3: ASSISGSSYNEQF

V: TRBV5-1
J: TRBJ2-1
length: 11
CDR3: ASSLAGDNEQF

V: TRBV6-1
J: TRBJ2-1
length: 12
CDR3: ASRGSSGVNEQF

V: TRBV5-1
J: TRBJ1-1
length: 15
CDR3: ASSLARTGRPNTEAF